This TCR beta chain was profiled in a study of identical twins. Unique molecular identifiers were present on the cDNA, and a universal primer site came from template switching. TCRdb itself ran the 5' RACE reads through MiXCR, one entry per CDR3 protein. The sample gives around 680,000 distinct CDR3 sequences, under 9% of which show up once; about 0.98% is in the top ten. General study findings and limits: Those out-of-frame alpha sequences shared by twins showed an excess of low generation probability. Interpretation of the results relied on cross-sectional statistical analysis and not on following the same donors. Twins' excess sharing was less marked for out-of-frame beta sequences.

Only a few counts were recorded for this clonotype. The antigen is unknown. This CDR3 region has 16 residues. V trimming: 6 bases; J trimming: 3 bases; junction bases outside the gene matches: 13. Germline CDR1 is DFQATT and CDR2 is SNEGSKA (reference sequence). The same sample was also used in a study of yellow fever vaccine responses in identical twins.

The sequenced material came from PBMCs. The chain joins TRBV20-1 to TRBJ2-3, with 9 bases identical to TRBD1. The clonotype comes from a young woman in good health. The CDR3 loop reads CSAEVIGQGMTDTQYF. CDR3 coding DNA: TGCAGTGCCGAAGTTATCGGACAGGGGATGACAGATACGCAGTATTTT.